The clone carrying this T cell receptor (beta chain) was recorded at least ten times. Its antigen is as yet unknown. TCRdb re-called the 5' RACE reads with MiXCR, one entry per CDR3 protein. Of over 55,000 distinct CDR3 sequences in the sample, roughly 10% were seen once. The V segment lost 0 bases and the J segment 6 bases; nucleotides outside the gene matches: 5. The germline gives CDR1 SGDLS, CDR2 YYNGEE. This CDR3 is built from 16 residues. This sample is drawn from a study of neurological immune-mediated disorders. Study observations and caveats: Sharing of CDR3 amino acid sequences among expanded clones across subjects was absent, suggesting private repertoires in all groups. The most TCR clonal expansion was seen in HTLV-1-associated myelopathy, and the least was seen in multiple sclerosis, which fell below healthy controls.

Regarding time point: longitudinal time-point 1 (baseline). The source is a male donor with HTLV-1-associated myelopathy (HAM/TSP). Sample: PBMCs. V is TRBV9 and J is TRBJ2-1; 11 positions agree with TRBD2. CDR3 in amino acids: CASSVAPSGGLNEQFF. The CDR3 DNA is TGTGCCAGCAGCGTAGCTCCTAGCGGGGGGCTCAATGAGCAGTTCTTC.